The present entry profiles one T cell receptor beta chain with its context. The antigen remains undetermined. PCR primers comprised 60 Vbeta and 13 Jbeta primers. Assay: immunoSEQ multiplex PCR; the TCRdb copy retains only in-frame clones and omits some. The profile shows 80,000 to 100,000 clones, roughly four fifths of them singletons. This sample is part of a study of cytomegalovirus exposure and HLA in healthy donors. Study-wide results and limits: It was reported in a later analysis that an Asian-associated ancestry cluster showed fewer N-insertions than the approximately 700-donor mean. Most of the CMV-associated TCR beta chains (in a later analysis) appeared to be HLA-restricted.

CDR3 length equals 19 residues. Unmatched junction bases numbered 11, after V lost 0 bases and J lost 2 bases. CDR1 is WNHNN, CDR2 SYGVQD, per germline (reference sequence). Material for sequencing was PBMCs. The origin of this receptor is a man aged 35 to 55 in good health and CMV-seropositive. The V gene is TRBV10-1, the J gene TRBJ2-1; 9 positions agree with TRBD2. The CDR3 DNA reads TGCGCCAGCAGTGAGTCCCCCGAGACTAGCGGCAAACCCTACAATGAGCAGTTCTTC. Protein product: CASSESPETSGKPYNEQFF.